The source of this T cell receptor (beta chain) is a study of T-cell reconstitution after alpha-beta-depleted transplantation in children. Unique molecular identifiers were used to barcode this TCRbeta library. MiXCR, run by TCRdb on the PCR reads, gives a single entry per CDR3 protein. The data hold about 500,000 distinct CDR3 sequences, with over 9.5% observed a single time. The TCR comes from a female patient aged 2-15 years who had a stem cell transplant for aplastic anemia, so the T cells may come from the graft donor. Material: PBMCs, mostly from graft donor cells, obtained 180 days after TCRalphabeta/CD19-depleted stem cell transplant.

The chain's CDR3 is CSVIPQEGWNTEAFF. As DNA, the CDR3 is TGCAGCGTTATCCCTCAGGAGGGATGGAACACTGAAGCTTTCTTT. The chain uses TRBV29-1 and TRBJ1-1; D not resolved. CDR1 and CDR2 from the germline V gene are SQVTM and ANQGSEA. V was trimmed by 5 bases and J by 1 base, leaving 17 bases between them. The CDR3 totals 15 residues.